This is a list of T cell receptor beta chains from one sample in a study of human T cells and chemical hapten exposure. From the RACE reads, TCRdb called clonotypes with MiXCR, one entry per CDR3 protein. The sample has roughly 100,000 distinct CDR3 sequences, approximately 8.6% seen once. The source was whole blood, collected in connection with sensitization to the hapten diphenylcyclopropenone (DPC). Receptors were obtained from a woman between 35 and 50 years old with alopecia areata. Some clones in this sample may be carry-over from other donors' samples. The CDR3 runs from the conserved cysteine through the conserved F or W. The D gene is left open where the match is weak. Clone size is given for some rows only: seen once, a few or many times, or a class if the clone is expanded.

D gene: -; J gene: TRBJ1-5; V gene: TRBV7-2; clone size: -; CDR3 protein: CASSLDFRESKSNQPQHF; CDR3 DNA: TGTGCCAGCAGCTTAGATTTTAGGGAGAGCAAGAGCAATCAGCCCCAGCATTTT
D gene: -; J gene: TRBJ2-2; V gene: TRBV19; clone size: few; CDR3 protein: CASSMSRETGELFF; CDR3 DNA: TGTGCCAGTAGTATGTCCAGGGAGACCGGGGAGCTGTTTTTT
D gene: -; J gene: TRBJ2-1; V gene: TRBV7-3; clone size: many; CDR3 protein: CASSLAGPLNEQFF; CDR3 DNA: TGTGCCAGCAGCTTAGCGGGCCCCTTAAATGAGCAGTTCTTC
D gene: -; J gene: TRBJ2-7; V gene: TRBV29-1; clone size: few; CDR3 protein: CSVSGSYEQYF; CDR3 DNA: TGCAGCGTCAGTGGATCCTACGAGCAGTACTTC
D gene: TRBD2; J gene: TRBJ2-1; V gene: TRBV20-1; clone size: -; CDR3 protein: CSASPGTSGYNEQFF; CDR3 DNA: TGCAGTGCTAGCCCCGGGACTAGCGGCTACAATGAGCAGTTCTTC
D gene: -; J gene: TRBJ2-2; V gene: TRBV2; clone size: -; CDR3 protein: CANGNGELFF; CDR3 DNA: TGTGCCAACGGTAACGGGGAGCTGTTTTTT
D gene: TRBD2; J gene: TRBJ2-1; V gene: TRBV12-3/TRBV12-4; clone size: many; CDR3 protein: CASSPRLAGGYNEQFF; CDR3 DNA: TGTGCCAGCAGTCCGCGACTAGCGGGAGGCTACAATGAGCAGTTCTTC
D gene: TRBD1; J gene: TRBJ2-5; V gene: TRBV20-1; clone size: few; CDR3 protein: CSARTLQGARETQYF; CDR3 DNA: TGCAGTGCTCGAACCTTACAGGGGGCAAGAGAGACCCAGTACTTC
D gene: TRBD2; J gene: TRBJ2-5; V gene: TRBV20-1; clone size: -; CDR3 protein: CSAPAGWYQETQYF; CDR3 DNA: TGCAGTGCTCCAGCGGGGTGGTACCAAGAGACCCAGTACTTC
D gene: TRBD2; J gene: TRBJ2-5; V gene: TRBV19; clone size: -; CDR3 protein: CASSGPGGPSKTQYF; CDR3 DNA: TGTGCCAGTAGCGGTCCGGGAGGGCCCTCGAAGACCCAGTACTTC
D gene: -; J gene: TRBJ2-2; V gene: TRBV7-9; clone size: many; CDR3 protein: CASSPPSSPVTGELFF; CDR3 DNA: TGTGCCAGCAGCCCGCCGTCGAGTCCTGTTACCGGGGAGCTGTTTTTT
D gene: TRBD1; J gene: TRBJ2-7; V gene: TRBV7-2; clone size: many; CDR3 protein: CASSAWTGGYEQYF; CDR3 DNA: TGTGCCAGCAGCGCCTGGACAGGGGGCTACGAGCAGTACTTC
D gene: -; J gene: TRBJ1-3; V gene: TRBV28; clone size: many; CDR3 protein: CASSSPGFHSGNTIYF; CDR3 DNA: TGTGCCAGCAGTTCCCCAGGGTTCCACTCTGGAAACACCATATATTTT
D gene: -; J gene: TRBJ2-7; V gene: TRBV7-9; clone size: -; CDR3 protein: CASSSAGHSYEQYF; CDR3 DNA: TGTGCCAGCAGCTCTGCGGGACACTCCTACGAGCAGTACTTC
D gene: TRBD2; J gene: TRBJ2-5; V gene: TRBV7-9; clone size: many; CDR3 protein: CASSLGLAGDETQYF; CDR3 DNA: TGTGCCAGCAGCTTAGGACTAGCGGGAGATGAGACCCAGTACTTC
D gene: TRBD2; J gene: TRBJ2-7; V gene: TRBV29-1; clone size: few; CDR3 protein: CSVGTSGYYEQYF; CDR3 DNA: TGCAGCGTGGGGACTAGCGGTTACTACGAGCAGTACTTC
D gene: -; J gene: TRBJ2-3; V gene: TRBV7-3; clone size: -; CDR3 protein: CASSLTLRDTQYF; CDR3 DNA: TGTGCCAGCAGCTTAACGTTACGGGATACGCAGTATTTT
D gene: TRBD1; J gene: TRBJ1-1; V gene: TRBV13; clone size: few; CDR3 protein: CASSGGQGRNTEAFF; CDR3 DNA: TGTGCCAGCAGCGGTGGACAGGGGAGGAACACTGAAGCTTTCTTT
D gene: -; J gene: TRBJ2-1; V gene: TRBV6-2/TRBV6-3; clone size: many; CDR3 protein: CASTGGARLNEQFF; CDR3 DNA: TGTGCCAGCACTGGGGGGGCCAGGTTGAATGAGCAGTTCTTC
D gene: -; J gene: TRBJ2-7; V gene: TRBV10-3; clone size: many; CDR3 protein: CAISESQEQYF; CDR3 DNA: TGTGCCATCAGTGAGTCCCAGGAGCAATACTTC
D gene: -; J gene: TRBJ2-7; V gene: TRBV4-2; clone size: few; CDR3 protein: CASSPELAGAYEQYF; CDR3 DNA: TGTGCCAGCAGCCCAGAGCTAGCCGGCGCCTACGAGCAGTACTTC
D gene: -; J gene: TRBJ2-1; V gene: TRBV10-3; clone size: many; CDR3 protein: CATLGVGGEQFF; CDR3 DNA: TGTGCCACCTTAGGGGTGGGCGGCGAGCAGTTCTTC
D gene: -; J gene: TRBJ1-1; V gene: TRBV7-2; clone size: -; CDR3 protein: CASSLIGNTEAFF; CDR3 DNA: TGTGCCAGCAGCTTAATAGGGAACACTGAAGCTTTCTTT
D gene: -; J gene: TRBJ2-1; V gene: TRBV10-3; clone size: many; CDR3 protein: CAISERSAGGEQFF; CDR3 DNA: TGTGCCATCAGTGAGAGAAGCGCCGGCGGTGAGCAGTTCTTC
D gene: TRBD1; J gene: TRBJ1-2; V gene: TRBV12-3/TRBV12-4; clone size: few; CDR3 protein: CASSSPMETGQSGYTF; CDR3 DNA: TGTGCCAGCAGTTCCCCTATGGAGACAGGGCAATCTGGCTACACCTTC
D gene: -; J gene: TRBJ2-5; V gene: TRBV5-1; clone size: many; CDR3 protein: CASSLTANEETQYF; CDR3 DNA: TGCGCCAGCAGCTTGACGGCAAATGAAGAGACCCAGTACTTC
D gene: TRBD1; J gene: TRBJ1-4; V gene: TRBV30; clone size: -; CDR3 protein: CAWAPGTGQKLFF; CDR3 DNA: TGTGCCTGGGCTCCCGGGACAGGACAAAAACTGTTTTTT
D gene: -; J gene: TRBJ2-7; V gene: TRBV28; clone size: many; CDR3 protein: CASSLEGAREQYF; CDR3 DNA: TGTGCCAGCAGTTTGGAGGGGGCGCGAGAGCAGTACTTC
D gene: -; J gene: TRBJ2-5; V gene: TRBV5-5; clone size: -; CDR3 protein: CASSLGRLQETQYF; CDR3 DNA: TGTGCCAGCAGCTTGGGCAGGCTCCAAGAGACCCAGTACTTC
D gene: -; J gene: TRBJ1-5; V gene: TRBV6-2/TRBV6-3; clone size: -; CDR3 protein: CASSYSFGGNQPQHF; CDR3 DNA: TGTGCCAGCAGTTACTCGTTCGGGGGCAATCAGCCCCAGCATTTT
D gene: TRBD1; J gene: TRBJ2-5; V gene: TRBV6-6; clone size: -; CDR3 protein: CASSYSGTDKEETQYF; CDR3 DNA: TGTGCCAGCAGTTACTCCGGGACAGATAAGGAAGAGACCCAGTACTTC
D gene: TRBD1; J gene: TRBJ1-2; V gene: TRBV7-9; clone size: -; CDR3 protein: CASSLAGQGDGYTF; CDR3 DNA: TGTGCCAGCAGCCTAGCCGGACAGGGGGACGGCTACACCTTC
D gene: -; J gene: TRBJ1-1; V gene: TRBV20-1; clone size: -; CDR3 protein: CSARVAGRTGFF; CDR3 DNA: TGCAGTGCTAGAGTAGCTGGACGCACAGGTTTCTTT
D gene: TRBD1; J gene: TRBJ1-2; V gene: TRBV27; clone size: -; CDR3 protein: CASSFSDRGYGYTF; CDR3 DNA: TGTGCCAGCAGTTTTTCCGACAGGGGCTATGGCTACACCTTC
D gene: -; J gene: TRBJ2-1; V gene: TRBV20-1; clone size: few; CDR3 protein: CSGAVLYNEQFF; CDR3 DNA: TGCAGTGGGGCGGTCCTGTACAATGAGCAGTTCTTC
D gene: -; J gene: TRBJ1-2; V gene: TRBV18; clone size: -; CDR3 protein: CASSPQGQAVYGYTF; CDR3 DNA: TGTGCCAGCTCACCACAAGGGCAGGCCGTATATGGCTACACCTTC
D gene: -; J gene: TRBJ2-7; V gene: TRBV5-1; clone size: few; CDR3 protein: CASSPAGAGQGEQYF; CDR3 DNA: TGCGCCAGCAGCCCGGCGGGGGCAGGCCAGGGCGAGCAGTACTTC
D gene: -; J gene: TRBJ2-1; V gene: TRBV7-7; clone size: few; CDR3 protein: CASSPAAGLFNEQFF; CDR3 DNA: TGTGCTAGCAGCCCGGCGGCAGGGTTGTTTAATGAGCAGTTCTTC
D gene: -; J gene: TRBJ2-5; V gene: TRBV5-4; clone size: few; CDR3 protein: CASSLDEGQETQYF; CDR3 DNA: TGTGCCAGCAGCTTGGACGAGGGCCAAGAGACCCAGTACTTC
D gene: -; J gene: TRBJ2-1; V gene: TRBV9; clone size: -; CDR3 protein: CASSVGSNEQFF; CDR3 DNA: TGTGCCAGCAGCGTGGGTAGTAATGAGCAGTTCTTC
D gene: -; J gene: TRBJ1-2; V gene: TRBV29-1; clone size: -; CDR3 protein: CSAWDPRDYGYTF; CDR3 DNA: TGCAGCGCCTGGGATCCCAGGGACTATGGCTACACCTTC
D gene: TRBD2; J gene: TRBJ2-3; V gene: TRBV7-8; clone size: few; CDR3 protein: CASSRRTSGSTDTQYF; CDR3 DNA: TGTGCCAGCAGCCGACGGACTAGCGGTAGCACAGATACGCAGTATTTT
D gene: -; J gene: TRBJ2-7; V gene: TRBV3-1; clone size: few; CDR3 protein: CASSQDWGYEQYF; CDR3 DNA: TGTGCCAGCAGCCAAGACTGGGGATACGAGCAGTACTTC
D gene: -; J gene: TRBJ1-1; V gene: TRBV29-1; clone size: -; CDR3 protein: CSVGGVPNTEAFF; CDR3 DNA: TGCAGCGTTGGAGGGGTTCCGAACACTGAAGCTTTCTTT
D gene: -; J gene: TRBJ1-3; V gene: TRBV12-3/TRBV12-4; clone size: -; CDR3 protein: CASTWDGSSGNTIYF; CDR3 DNA: TGTGCCAGCACCTGGGACGGTAGCTCTGGAAACACCATATATTTT
D gene: TRBD1; J gene: TRBJ2-4; V gene: TRBV28; clone size: few; CDR3 protein: CASSLLTGVQYF; CDR3 DNA: TGTGCCAGCAGTTTATTAACAGGGGTTCAGTACTTC
D gene: TRBD2; J gene: TRBJ2-1; V gene: TRBV28; clone size: -; CDR3 protein: CASRLAGGESYNEQFF; CDR3 DNA: TGTGCCAGCAGACTAGCGGGAGGTGAATCCTACAATGAGCAGTTCTTC
D gene: -; J gene: TRBJ1-5; V gene: TRBV28; clone size: -; CDR3 protein: CASSYGSQPQHF; CDR3 DNA: TGTGCCAGCAGTTATGGCAGTCAGCCCCAGCATTTT
D gene: -; J gene: TRBJ2-3; V gene: TRBV6-6; clone size: -; CDR3 protein: CASTGQVGGFSTDTQYF; CDR3 DNA: TGTGCCAGCACCGGACAGGTGGGGGGGTTTAGCACAGATACGCAGTATTTT
D gene: -; J gene: TRBJ1-2; V gene: TRBV18; clone size: many; CDR3 protein: CASSPSRGSYGYTF; CDR3 DNA: TGTGCCAGCTCACCCAGTCGGGGCTCCTATGGCTACACCTTC
D gene: TRBD2; J gene: TRBJ2-7; V gene: TRBV28; clone size: few; CDR3 protein: CASSISGRPEDYEQYF; CDR3 DNA: TGTGCCAGCTCCATTAGCGGGAGGCCTGAGGATTACGAGCAGTACTTC
D gene: -; J gene: TRBJ1-2; V gene: TRBV28; clone size: many; CDR3 protein: CASRTGGTNYGYTF; CDR3 DNA: TGTGCCAGCAGGACAGGAGGCACTAACTATGGCTACACCTTC
D gene: TRBD1; J gene: TRBJ1-1; V gene: TRBV11-2; clone size: many; CDR3 protein: CASSWGQGNTEAFF; CDR3 DNA: TGTGCCAGCAGCTGGGGACAGGGGAACACTGAAGCTTTCTTT